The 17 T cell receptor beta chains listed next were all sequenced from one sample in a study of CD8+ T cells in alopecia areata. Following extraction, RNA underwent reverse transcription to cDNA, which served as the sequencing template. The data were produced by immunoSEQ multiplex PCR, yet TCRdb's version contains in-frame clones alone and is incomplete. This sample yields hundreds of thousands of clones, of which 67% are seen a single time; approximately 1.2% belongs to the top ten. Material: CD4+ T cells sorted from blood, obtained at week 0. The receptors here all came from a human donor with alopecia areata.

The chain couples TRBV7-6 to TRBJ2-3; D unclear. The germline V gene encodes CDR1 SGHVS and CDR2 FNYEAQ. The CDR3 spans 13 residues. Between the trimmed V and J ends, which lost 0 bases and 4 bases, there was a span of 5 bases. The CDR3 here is CASSLASPDTQYF. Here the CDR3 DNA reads TGTGCCAGCAGCTTAGCGTCCCCAGATACGCAGTATTTT.

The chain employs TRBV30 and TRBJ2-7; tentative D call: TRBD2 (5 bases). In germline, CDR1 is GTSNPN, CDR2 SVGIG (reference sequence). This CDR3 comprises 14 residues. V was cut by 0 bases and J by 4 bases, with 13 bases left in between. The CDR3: CAWSVRRGGYEQYF. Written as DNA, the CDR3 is TGTGCCTGGAGTGTACGCCGCGGCGGGTACGAGCAGTACTTC.

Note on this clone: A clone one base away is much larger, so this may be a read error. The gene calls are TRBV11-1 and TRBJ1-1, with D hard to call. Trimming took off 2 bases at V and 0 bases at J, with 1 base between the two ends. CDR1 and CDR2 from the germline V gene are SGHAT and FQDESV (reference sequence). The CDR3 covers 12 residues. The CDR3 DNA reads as TGTGCCAGCAGCTTACTGAACACTGAAGCTTTCTTT. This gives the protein CASSLLNTEAFF.

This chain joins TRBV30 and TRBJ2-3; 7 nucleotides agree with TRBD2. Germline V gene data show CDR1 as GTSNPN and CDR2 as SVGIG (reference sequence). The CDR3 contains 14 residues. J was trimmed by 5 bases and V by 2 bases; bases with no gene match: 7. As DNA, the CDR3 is TGTGCCTGGAGTCGCAGCGGCGGGGGAGATACGCAGTATTTT. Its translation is CAWSRSGGGDTQYF.

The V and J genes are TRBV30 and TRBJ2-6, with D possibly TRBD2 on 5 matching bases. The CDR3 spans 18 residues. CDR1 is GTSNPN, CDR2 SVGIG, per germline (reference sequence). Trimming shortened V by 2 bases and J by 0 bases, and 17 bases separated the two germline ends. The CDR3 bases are TGTGCCTGGAGTTCCGGGGTGGTGATGCCCTCTGGGGCCAACGTCCTGACTTTC. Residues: CAWSSGVVMPSGANVLTF.

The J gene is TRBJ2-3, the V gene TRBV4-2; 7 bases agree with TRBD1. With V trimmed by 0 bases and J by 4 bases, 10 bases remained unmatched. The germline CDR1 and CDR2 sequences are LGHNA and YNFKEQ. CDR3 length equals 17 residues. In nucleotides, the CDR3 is TGTGCCAGCAGCCAAGATCTAGGGGGCAAAGTTGCAGATACGCAGTATTTT. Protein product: CASSQDLGGKVADTQYF.

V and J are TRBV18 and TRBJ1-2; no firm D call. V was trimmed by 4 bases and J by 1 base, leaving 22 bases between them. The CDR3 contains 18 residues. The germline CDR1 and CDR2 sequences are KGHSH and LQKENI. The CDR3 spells CASSRASVGQSNNYGYTF. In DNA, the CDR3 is TGTGCCAGCTCACGGGCGTCAGTTGGGCAGTCCAATAACTATGGCTACACCTTC.

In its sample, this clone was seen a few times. The CDR3 region has the DNA TGCAGCGTTGAATCCAGGAACACCGGGGAGCTGTTTTTT. This gives the protein CSVESRNTGELFF. The chain is built from TRBV29-1 and TRBJ2-2; D not certain. Trimming left V 2 bases short and J 1 base short, with 5 bases between. The CDR3 extends over 13 amino acids. Germline CDR1 SQVTM, CDR2 ANQGSEA.

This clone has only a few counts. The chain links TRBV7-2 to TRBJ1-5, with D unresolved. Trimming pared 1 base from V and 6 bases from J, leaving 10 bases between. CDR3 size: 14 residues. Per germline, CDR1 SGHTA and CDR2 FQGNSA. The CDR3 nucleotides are TGTGCCAGCAGCTTAGGCCTCGTGGGTCAGCCCCAGCATTTT. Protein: CASSLGLVGQPQHF.

CDR3 DNA: TGTGCCAGCAGCTTAAGCGGAGGCTCTAATTCACCCCTCCACTTT. This translates into CASSLSGGSNSPLHF. The chain has TRBV7-9 and TRBJ1-6; D not resolved. Trimming cost V 2 bases and J 6 bases, with 11 bases left between them. Germline V gene sequence: CDR1 SEHNR, CDR2 FQNEAQ (reference sequence). The CDR3 consists of 15 residues.

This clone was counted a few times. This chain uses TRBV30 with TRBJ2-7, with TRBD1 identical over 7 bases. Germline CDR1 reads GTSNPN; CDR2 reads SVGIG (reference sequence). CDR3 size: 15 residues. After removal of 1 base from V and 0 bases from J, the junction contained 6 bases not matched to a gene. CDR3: CAWSARQGFSYEQYF. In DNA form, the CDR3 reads TGTGCCTGGAGTGCCCGACAGGGATTCTCCTACGAGCAGTACTTC. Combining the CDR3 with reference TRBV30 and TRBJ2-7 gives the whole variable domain SQTIHQWPATLVQPVGSPLSLECTVEGTSNPNLYWYRQAAGRGLQLLFYSVGIGQISSEVPQNLSASRPQDRQFILSSKKLLLSDSGFYLCAWSARQGFSYEQYFGPGTRLTVT.

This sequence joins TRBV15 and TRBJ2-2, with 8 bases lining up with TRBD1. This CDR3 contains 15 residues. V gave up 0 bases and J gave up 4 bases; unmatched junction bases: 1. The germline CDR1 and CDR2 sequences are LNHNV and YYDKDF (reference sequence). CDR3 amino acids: CATSRDTGGTGELFF. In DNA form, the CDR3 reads TGTGCCACCAGCAGAGACACAGGGGGCACCGGGGAGCTGTTTTTT.

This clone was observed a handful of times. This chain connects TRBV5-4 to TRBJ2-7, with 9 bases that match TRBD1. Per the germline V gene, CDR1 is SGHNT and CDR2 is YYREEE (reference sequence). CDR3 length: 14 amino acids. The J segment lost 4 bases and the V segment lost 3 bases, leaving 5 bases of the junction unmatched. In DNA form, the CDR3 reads TGTGCCAGCAGCTCCGGGACAGGGTGGTACGAGCAGTACTTC. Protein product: CASSSGTGWYEQYF.

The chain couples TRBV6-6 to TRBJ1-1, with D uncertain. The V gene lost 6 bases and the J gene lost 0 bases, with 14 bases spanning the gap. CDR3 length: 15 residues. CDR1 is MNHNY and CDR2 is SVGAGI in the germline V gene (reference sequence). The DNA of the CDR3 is TGTGCCAGCAGCCTCCGAAGCCGCCTGAACACTGAAGCTTTCTTT. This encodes CASSLRSRLNTEAFF.

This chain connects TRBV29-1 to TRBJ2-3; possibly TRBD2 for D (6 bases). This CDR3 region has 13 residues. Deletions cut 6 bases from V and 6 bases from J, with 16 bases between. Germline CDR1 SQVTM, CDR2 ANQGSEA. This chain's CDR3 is CSVSLGRWDTQYF. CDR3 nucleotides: TGCAGCGTCTCCTTGGGGAGGTGGGATACGCAGTATTTT.

CDR3 in DNA: TGTGCCATCAGTGAGACTAGCGGAGATACGCAGTATTTT. Amino acid sequence: CAISETSGDTQYF. The chain uses TRBV10-3 and TRBJ2-3; 8 bases are a match to TRBD2. The CDR3 is 13 residues long. CDR1 and CDR2 (germline): ENHRY, SYGVKD. The ends lost 2 bases at V and 5 bases at J; junction bases unmatched: 0.

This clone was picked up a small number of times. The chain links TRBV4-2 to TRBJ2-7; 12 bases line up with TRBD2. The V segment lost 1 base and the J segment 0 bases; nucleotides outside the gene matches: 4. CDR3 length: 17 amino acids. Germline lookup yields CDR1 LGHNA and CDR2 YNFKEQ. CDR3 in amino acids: CASSQGLAGVPSYEQYF. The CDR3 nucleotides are TGTGCCAGCAGCCAAGGACTAGCGGGGGTTCCCTCCTACGAGCAGTACTTC.